The source of this T cell receptor (beta chain) is a study of T cell responses to AZD1222 COVID-19 vaccine. Background on the study: Timing groups of about 4 and about 12 weeks for second doses were pooled.

TCRdb keeps only in-frame clones here, not all; method: immunoSEQ multiplex PCR. The sample holds about 140,000 clones, 89% seen once. About this clone: What it recognizes is unknown.

Points from the study as a whole: Spike-specific TCR repertoires showed rising breadth and depth after two AZD1222 doses. The number of AZD1222 recipients seropositive at baseline was only 5 to 7.

From germline, CDR1 is MNHEY and CDR2 SVGEGT. Trimming pared 2 bases from V and 1 base from J, leaving 14 bases between. The CDR3 runs to 17 residues. This TCR was sampled from an adult in good health. The rearrangement links TRBV6-2 or TRBV6-3 to TRBJ2-2; D is ambiguous. The specimen comprised peripheral blood, sampled on day 0 of AZD1222 vaccination. The CDR3 sequence: CASSYPRLGQNTGELFF. The CDR3 nucleotides read TGTGCCAGCAGTTACCCCAGACTTGGCCAGAACACCGGGGAGCTGTTTTTT.